This T cell receptor (beta chain) was profiled in a study of CD8+ T cells in alopecia areata. Study at large: The study gave tofacitinib for 6 to 18 months, then 6 months off drug. Overall study findings and caveats: Sequencing of scalp samples also captures resident alphabeta T cells of normal skin.

Worth noting for this clone: As yet, its antigen is unknown.

Trimming took off 0 bases at V and 0 bases at J, with 12 bases between the two ends. The CDR3 loop spans 17 amino acids. Germline lookup yields CDR1 SEHNR and CDR2 FQNEAQ (reference sequence). Specified treatment: oral pan-JAK inhibitor, 5-10 mg twice daily. RNA was extracted and reverse transcribed into cDNA as the sequencing template. TCRdb keeps only in-frame clones here, not all; method: immunoSEQ multiplex PCR. The table includes approximately 160,000 clones, less than 70% detected once. Sequencing used CD4+ T cells sorted from blood, obtained at week 24, from a patient treated with tofacitinib. V usage is TRBV7-9 and J usage is TRBJ2-4; the D gene could be TRBD1 or TRBD2 (6 bases each). The source of this sequence is a human donor with alopecia areata. For the CDR3, the DNA is TGTGCCAGCAGCTTAGCCAGAGGGGGGCTAGCCAAAAACATTCAGTACTTC. Translating it yields CASSLARGGLAKNIQYF. The whole variable domain, filled in from reference TRBV7-9 and TRBJ2-4, reads DTGVSQNPRHKITKRGQNVTFRCDPISEHNRLYWYRQTLGQGPEFLTYFQNEAQLEKSRLLSDRFSAERPKGSFSTLEIQRTEQGDSAMYLCASSLARGGLAKNIQYFGAGTRLSVL.